These 19 T cell receptor beta chains were sequenced from one sample in a study of CD8+CD57+ T cells in acquired aplastic anemia (dated by TCRdb to 2016 to 2019). Expansion of CD8+CD57+ cells had been shown by flow cytometry in the patients chosen for sequencing. The reads were generated on an Illumina HiSeq 2000. Genomic DNA served as template for TCR beta VDJ combination and CDR3 sequence profiling. Clones were called with MiXCR by TCRdb after fastp trimmed the public reads at Q25, and only in-frame beta chains were retained. Rows with one shared CDR3 protein collapse into an entry with the most common genes and DNA. For this sample there are approximately 150,000 distinct CDR3 sequences; over 70% appear just once. More than 35% of the sample is taken by the ten largest. The sequenced sample was sorted CD4+, CD8+, or CD8+CD57+ T cells (not recorded which) from PBMCs. Receptors were obtained from a human donor with aplastic anemia.

To note about this clonotype: Because the CDR3 is missing its conserved closing phenylalanine or tryptophan, this is likely a read error. V is TRBV20-1 and J is TRBJ2-5, with D possibly TRBD2 on 5 matching bases. Trimming removed 3 bases from V and 4 bases from J, with 6 bases in between. CDR3 length equals 11 residues. CDR1 and CDR2 from the germline V gene are DFQATT and SNEGSKA (reference sequence). CDR3 loop: CSASAGETQYL. The CDR3, as DNA: TGCAGTGCTAGTGCGGGAGAGACCCAGTACCTC.

The genes are TRBV15 and TRBJ1-5; D ambiguous. Between the trimmed V and J ends, which lost 2 bases and 5 bases, there was a span of 4 bases. The CDR3 length is 12 residues. The V gene's germline CDR1 is LNHNV and CDR2 YYDKDF (reference sequence). CDR3 in DNA: TGTGCCACCAGCAGAAACGATCAGCCCCAGCATTTT. Translating it yields CATSRNDQPQHF.

This rearrangement joins TRBV7-2 to TRBJ2-2; D is possibly TRBD1 or TRBD2 (5 bases each). There are 14 residues in the CDR3. Trimming cost V 4 bases and J 3 bases, with 9 bases left between them. CDR1 and CDR2 from the germline V gene are SGHTA and FQGNSA. As DNA, the CDR3 is TGTGCCAGCAGCTATTTGGGGGACACCGGGGAGCTGTTTTTT. Translation: CASSYLGDTGELFF. Combining the CDR3 with reference TRBV7-2 and TRBJ2-2 gives the whole variable domain GAGVSQSPSNKVTEKGKDVELRCDPISGHTALYWYRQSLGQGLEFLIYFQGNSAPDKSGLPSDRFSAERTGGSVSTLTIQRTQQEDSAVYLCASSYLGDTGELFFGEGSRLTVL.

The chain carries TRBV29-1 and TRBJ2-3; either TRBD1 or TRBD2 may supply D (5 bases each). V lost 8 bases to trimming and J lost 0 bases, with 18 bases between them. The CDR3 totals 15 residues. Germline CDR1 and CDR2: SQVTM and ANQGSEA. CDR3: CSIRDGSLSTDTQYF. The DNA of the CDR3 is TGCAGCATCCGGGACGGATCGCTTAGCACAGATACGCAGTATTTT.

The genes are TRBV10-1 and TRBJ1-6; D not resolved. This CDR3 spans 14 amino acids. Trimming removed 4 bases from V and 7 bases from J, with 11 bases in between. CDR1 and CDR2 from the germline V gene are WNHNN and SYGVQD (reference sequence). CDR3 sequence (DNA): TGCGCCAGCAGTGCGTACAGCATGAATTCACCCCTCCACTTT. Its protein is CASSAYSMNSPLHF.

The chain carries TRBV9 and TRBJ2-5; possible D gene TRBD2, 7 bases. Trimming left V 0 bases short and J 5 bases short, with 8 bases between. The CDR3 has 13 residues. Germline V CDR1 and CDR2: SGDLS, YYNGEE. The CDR3 sequence is CASSVEGGETQYF. CDR3 bases: TGTGCCAGCAGCGTAGAGGGGGGGGAGACCCAGTACTTC. Full variable domain (remainder filled in from reference TRBV9 and TRBJ2-5): DSGVTQTPKHLITATGQRVTLRCSPRSGDLSVYWYQQSLDQGLQFLIQYYNGEERAKGNILERFSAQQFPDLHSELNLSSLELGDSALYFCASSVEGGETQYFGPGTRLLVL.

The J gene is TRBJ1-1, the V gene TRBV10-3; no clear D. Per germline, CDR1 ENHRY and CDR2 SYGVKD. The CDR3 spans 14 residues. The V and J ends lost 4 bases and 2 bases respectively, with 11 bases between them. In DNA form, the CDR3 reads TGTGCCATCAGTGGTTCGGCCGCCAACACTGAAGCTTTCTTT. Its protein is CAISGSAANTEAFF.

Notes on this clonotype: A read error may account for a junction end that differs from germline. This chain connects TRBV24-1 to TRBJ1-1; D is unresolved. The CDR3 runs to 14 residues. The germline V gene has CDR1 KGHDR and CDR2 SFDVKD. CDR3 sequence reads: CATSNPPLTARAFF. The CDR3 DNA follows: TGTGCAACCAGTAATCCCCCTCTAACCGCAAGAGCTTTCTTT.

J is TRBJ2-2 and V is TRBV6-4, with D uncertain. The CDR3 has 13 residues. From germline, CDR1 is MRHNA and CDR2 SNTAGT. V shed 5 bases and J shed 3 bases, with 7 bases lying between them. The CDR3 region has the DNA TGTGCCAGCAGTCTTCGGGACACCGGGGAGCTGTTTTTT. Translation: CASSLRDTGELFF.

V is TRBV10-3 and J is TRBJ2-1; tentatively, D is TRBD1 or TRBD2 (5 bases each). The germline V gene encodes CDR1 ENHRY and CDR2 SYGVKD. This CDR3 has 15 amino acids. V shed 5 bases and J shed 2 bases, with 13 bases lying between them. The chain's CDR3 is CAISRPGPTYNEQFF. The CDR3 DNA follows: TGTGCCATCAGTCGTCCGGGACCGACCTACAATGAGCAGTTCTTC.

This clonotype was observed once. This chain links TRBV19 with TRBJ1-6; D gene uncertain. Between the trimmed V and J ends, which lost 3 bases and 6 bases, there was a span of 15 bases. This CDR3 is built from 16 residues. CDR1 and CDR2 (germline): LNHDA, SQIVND (reference sequence). The CDR3 region has the DNA TGTGCCAGTAGTATTGGTTCGGAAATCGGTAATTCACCCCTCCACTTT. Translated, it gives CASSIGSEIGNSPLHF.

This clonotype was found once. The chain joins TRBV5-1 to TRBJ1-6, with TRBD1 matching 7 bases. The germline V gene encodes CDR1 SGHRS and CDR2 YFSETQ. The CDR3 is made up of 14 amino acids. The J segment lost 8 bases and the V segment lost 3 bases, leaving 5 bases of the junction unmatched. The CDR3 region has the DNA TGCGCCAGCAGCTCGGGACAGAGTCATTCACCCCTCCACTTT. It codes for CASSSGQSHSPLHF.

With regard to this clonotype: An end of the junction does not agree with germline; a read error may underlie this. Here the CDR3 reads CASSQGQGSTNKKLFF. DNA for the CDR3: TGCGCCAGCAGCCAGGGACAGGGGTCAACTAATAAAAAACTGTTTTTT. The genes are TRBV4-3 and TRBJ1-4, with 10 bases fitting TRBD1. This CDR3 comprises 16 residues. The V gene's germline CDR1 is LGHNA and CDR2 YSLEER.

With regard to this clonotype: Compared with germline, one end of the junction differs, possibly owing to a read error. The V call is TRBV7-6, the J call TRBJ2-3, with D perhaps given as TRBD1 or TRBD2 (5 bases each). The V gene's germline CDR1 is SGHVS and CDR2 FNYEAQ. The CDR3 totals 15 residues. This CDR3 is CASSSRDVPTDTQYF. The CDR3 nucleotides are TGCGCCAGCAGCTCCCGGGACGTACCCACAGATACGCAGTATTTT.

This clonotype was observed a handful of times. The chain combines TRBV12-3 or TRBV12-4 with TRBJ1-1, with D unresolved. V gave up 8 bases and J gave up 1 base, with 8 bases separating them. CDR3 size: 12 residues. The chain's CDR3 is CASLEGNTEAFF. CDR3 DNA: TGTGCCAGCCTGGAGGGGAACACTGAAGCTTTCTTT.

A remark on this clonotype: A junction end diverges from the germline sequence, so it may reflect a read error. J is TRBJ1-1 and V is TRBV7-2; TRBD1 is a possible D gene (5 bases). Germline values: CDR1 SGHTA, CDR2 FQGNSA. The CDR3 runs to 12 residues. The CDR3 region is CASSQPTGEAFF. DNA for the CDR3: TGCGCCAGCAGCCAACCTACAGGTGAAGCTTTCTTT.

The V and J genes are TRBV9 and TRBJ1-5, with D uncertain. V gave up 4 bases and J gave up 4 bases, with 9 bases separating them. CDR1 SGDLS and CDR2 YYNGEE come from the germline V gene. The CDR3 sequence is 13 residues long. The chain's CDR3 is CASSIGLNQPQHF. The CDR3 bases are TGTGCCAGCAGCATAGGATTAAATCAGCCCCAGCATTTT. Variable domain in full (rest from reference TRBV9 and TRBJ1-5): DSGVTQTPKHLITATGQRVTLRCSPRSGDLSVYWYQQSLDQGLQFLIQYYNGEERAKGNILERFSAQQFPDLHSELNLSSLELGDSALYFCASSIGLNQPQHFGDGTRLSIL.

The CDR3 DNA reads as TGTGCCAGCAGCCCGACTAGCGGGAGTACCGGGGAGCTGTTTTTT. This codes for CASSPTSGSTGELFF. This chain connects TRBV7-2 to TRBJ2-2; 12 bases agree with TRBD2. With V trimmed by 5 bases and J by 5 bases, 3 bases remained unmatched. Germline-derived CDR1 and CDR2 are SGHTA and FQGNSA. This CDR3 is 15 amino acids long.

This chain uses TRBV7-6 with TRBJ2-2, with 8 bases aligning to TRBD1. V was clipped by 0 bases and J by 6 bases; unmatched bases: 6. Germline values: CDR1 SGHVS, CDR2 FNYEAQ. The CDR3 is 16 residues long. Written as DNA, the CDR3 is TGTGCCAGCAGCTTAGCTACAGGGGGGTTGGCCGGGGAGCTGTTTTTT. This translates into CASSLATGGLAGELFF.